The text below deals with one T cell receptor beta chain. The target antigen is unknown. V dropped 8 bases and J dropped 2; count of bases not matched to a gene: 10. The CDR3 consists of 16 residues. CDR1 and CDR2 from the germline V gene are SGHTA and FQGNSA. The data were obtained in a study of cytomegalovirus exposure and HLA in healthy donors. Researchers ran the PCR with 60 Vbeta and 13 Jbeta primers. Using immunoSEQ multiplex PCR, the repertoire was profiled, and TCRdb retains in-frame clones only, with some absent. The sample holds 100,000 to 150,000 clones, about four fifths seen once. Findings and caveats of the study: A later analysis reportedly found fewer N-insertions in an Asian-associated ancestry cluster than the roughly 680-donor mean. Another analysis was done later, and it associated 16,951 TCR beta sequences with HLA alleles at 0.05 false discovery rate.

This receptor was identified in a woman aged 40-49 years in good health and CMV-seropositive. Input material: PBMCs. The rearrangement joins TRBV7-2 to TRBJ2-2; 8 bases match TRBD1. Here the CDR3 DNA reads TGTGCCAGCTACGAACCGGGACAGGCTAACACCGGGGAGCTGTTTTTT. Translated, it gives CASYEPGQANTGELFF.